This T cell receptor beta chain was captured by sequencing in a study of glioma-infiltrating T cells after dendritic cell vaccination. Overall study: Dendritic cell vaccine was injected intradermally three times, biweekly.

Only patients with spare fresh-frozen tumor and over two years of follow-up were included. Study results and caveats: Longer survival after dendritic cell vaccination followed higher pretreatment TIL content.

The primer mix had 60 V beta and 13 J beta primers. Assay: immunoSEQ multiplex PCR; the TCRdb copy retains only in-frame clones and omits some. Among fewer than 110,000 clones listed, roughly 76% were seen once. Details on this clone: The target antigen is unknown.

CDR3 size: 17 residues. Germline values: CDR1 LGHNA, CDR2 YSLEER. V was shortened by 0 bases and J by 2 bases, with 13 bases between the two germline ends. This TCR came from a human donor with glioblastoma. This rearrangement joins TRBV4-3 to TRBJ2-2; D possibly corresponds to TRBD2 (5 bases). The sequences come from blood, collected before dendritic cell vaccination. The CDR3 here is CASSQDLLASNTGELFF. DNA of the CDR3: TGCGCCAGCAGCCAAGATTTGCTAGCTTCAAACACCGGGGAGCTGTTTTTT.